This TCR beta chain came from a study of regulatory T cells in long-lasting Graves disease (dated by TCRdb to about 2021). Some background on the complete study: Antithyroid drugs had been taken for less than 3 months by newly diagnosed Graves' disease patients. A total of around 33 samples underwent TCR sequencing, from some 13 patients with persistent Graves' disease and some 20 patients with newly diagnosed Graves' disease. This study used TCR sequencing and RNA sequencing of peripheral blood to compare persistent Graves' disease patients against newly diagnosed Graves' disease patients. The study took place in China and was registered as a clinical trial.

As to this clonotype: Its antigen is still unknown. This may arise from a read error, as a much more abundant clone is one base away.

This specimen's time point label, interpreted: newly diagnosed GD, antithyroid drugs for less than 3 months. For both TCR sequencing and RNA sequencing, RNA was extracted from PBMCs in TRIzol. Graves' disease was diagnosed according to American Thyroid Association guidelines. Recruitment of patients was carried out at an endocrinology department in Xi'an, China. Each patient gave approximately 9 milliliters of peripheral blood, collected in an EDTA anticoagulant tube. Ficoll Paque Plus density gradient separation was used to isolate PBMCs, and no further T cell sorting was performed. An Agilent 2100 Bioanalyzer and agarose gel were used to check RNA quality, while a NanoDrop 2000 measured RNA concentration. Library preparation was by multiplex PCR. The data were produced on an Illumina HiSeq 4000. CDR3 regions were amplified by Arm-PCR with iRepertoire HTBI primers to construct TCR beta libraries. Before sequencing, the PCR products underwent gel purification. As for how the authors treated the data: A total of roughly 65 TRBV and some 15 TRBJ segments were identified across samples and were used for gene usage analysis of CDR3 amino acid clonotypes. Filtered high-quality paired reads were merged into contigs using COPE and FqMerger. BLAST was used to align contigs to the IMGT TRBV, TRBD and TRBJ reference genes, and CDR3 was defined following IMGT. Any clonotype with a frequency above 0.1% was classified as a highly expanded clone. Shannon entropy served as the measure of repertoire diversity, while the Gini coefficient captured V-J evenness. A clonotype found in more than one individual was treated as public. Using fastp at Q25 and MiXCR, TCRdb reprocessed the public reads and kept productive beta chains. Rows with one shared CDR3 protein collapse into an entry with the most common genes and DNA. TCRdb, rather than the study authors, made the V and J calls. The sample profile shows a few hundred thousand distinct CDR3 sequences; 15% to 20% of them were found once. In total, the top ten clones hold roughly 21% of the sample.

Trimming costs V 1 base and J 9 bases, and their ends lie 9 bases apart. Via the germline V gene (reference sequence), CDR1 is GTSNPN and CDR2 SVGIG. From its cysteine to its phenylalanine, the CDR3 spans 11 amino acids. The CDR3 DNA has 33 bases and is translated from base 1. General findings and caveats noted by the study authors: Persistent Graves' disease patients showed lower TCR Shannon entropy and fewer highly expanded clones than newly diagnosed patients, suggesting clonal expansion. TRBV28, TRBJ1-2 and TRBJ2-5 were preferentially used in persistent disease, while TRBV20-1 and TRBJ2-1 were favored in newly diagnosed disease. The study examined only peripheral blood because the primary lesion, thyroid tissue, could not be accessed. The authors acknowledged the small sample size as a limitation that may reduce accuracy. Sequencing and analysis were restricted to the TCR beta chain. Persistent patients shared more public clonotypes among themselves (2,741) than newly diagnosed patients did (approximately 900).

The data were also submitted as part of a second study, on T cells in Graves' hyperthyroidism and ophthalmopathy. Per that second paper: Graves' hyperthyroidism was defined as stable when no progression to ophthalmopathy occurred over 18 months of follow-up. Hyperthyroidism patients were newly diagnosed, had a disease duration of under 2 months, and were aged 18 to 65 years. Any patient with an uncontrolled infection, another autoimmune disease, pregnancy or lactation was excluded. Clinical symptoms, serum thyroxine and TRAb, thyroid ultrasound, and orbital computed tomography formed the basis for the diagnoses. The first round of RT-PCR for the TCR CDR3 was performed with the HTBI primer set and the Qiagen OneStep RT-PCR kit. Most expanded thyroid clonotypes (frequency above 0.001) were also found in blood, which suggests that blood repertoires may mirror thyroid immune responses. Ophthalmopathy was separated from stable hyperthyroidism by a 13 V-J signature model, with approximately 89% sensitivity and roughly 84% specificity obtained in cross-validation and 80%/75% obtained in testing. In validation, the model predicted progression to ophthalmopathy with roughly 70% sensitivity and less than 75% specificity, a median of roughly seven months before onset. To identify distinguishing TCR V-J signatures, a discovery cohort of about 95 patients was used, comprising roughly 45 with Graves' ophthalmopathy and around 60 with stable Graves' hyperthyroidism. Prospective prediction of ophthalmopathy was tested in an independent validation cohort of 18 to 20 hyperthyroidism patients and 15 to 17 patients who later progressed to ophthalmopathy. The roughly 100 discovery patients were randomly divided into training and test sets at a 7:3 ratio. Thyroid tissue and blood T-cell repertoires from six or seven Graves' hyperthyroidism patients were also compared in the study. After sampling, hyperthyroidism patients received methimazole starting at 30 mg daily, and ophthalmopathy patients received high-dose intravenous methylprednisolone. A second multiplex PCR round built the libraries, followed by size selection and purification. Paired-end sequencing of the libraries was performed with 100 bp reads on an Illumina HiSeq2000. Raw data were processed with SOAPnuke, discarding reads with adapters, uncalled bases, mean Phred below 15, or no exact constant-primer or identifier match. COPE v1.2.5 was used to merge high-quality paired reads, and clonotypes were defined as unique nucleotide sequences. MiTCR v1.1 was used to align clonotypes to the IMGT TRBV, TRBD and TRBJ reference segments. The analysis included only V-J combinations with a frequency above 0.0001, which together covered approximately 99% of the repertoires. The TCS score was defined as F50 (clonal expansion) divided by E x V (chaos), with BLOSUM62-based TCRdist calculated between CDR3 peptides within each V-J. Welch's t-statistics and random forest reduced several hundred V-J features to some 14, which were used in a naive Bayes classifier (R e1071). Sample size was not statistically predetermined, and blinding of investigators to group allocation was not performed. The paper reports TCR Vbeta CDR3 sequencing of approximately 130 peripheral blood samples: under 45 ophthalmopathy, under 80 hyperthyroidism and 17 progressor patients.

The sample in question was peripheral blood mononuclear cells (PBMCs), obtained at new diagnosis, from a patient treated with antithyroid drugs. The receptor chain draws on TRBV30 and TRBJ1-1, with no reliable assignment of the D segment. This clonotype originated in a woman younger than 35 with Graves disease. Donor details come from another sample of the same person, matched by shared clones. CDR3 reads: CAWSESAQAFF. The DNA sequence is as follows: TGTGCCTGGAGTGAGAGTGCTCAAGCTTTCTTT. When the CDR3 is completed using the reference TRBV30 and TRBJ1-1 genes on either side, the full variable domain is SQTIHQWPATLVQPVGSPLSLECTVEGTSNPNLYWYRQAAGRGLQLLFYSVGIGQISSEVPQNLSASRPQDRQFILSSKKLLLSDSGFYLCAWSESAQAFFGQGTRLTVV.